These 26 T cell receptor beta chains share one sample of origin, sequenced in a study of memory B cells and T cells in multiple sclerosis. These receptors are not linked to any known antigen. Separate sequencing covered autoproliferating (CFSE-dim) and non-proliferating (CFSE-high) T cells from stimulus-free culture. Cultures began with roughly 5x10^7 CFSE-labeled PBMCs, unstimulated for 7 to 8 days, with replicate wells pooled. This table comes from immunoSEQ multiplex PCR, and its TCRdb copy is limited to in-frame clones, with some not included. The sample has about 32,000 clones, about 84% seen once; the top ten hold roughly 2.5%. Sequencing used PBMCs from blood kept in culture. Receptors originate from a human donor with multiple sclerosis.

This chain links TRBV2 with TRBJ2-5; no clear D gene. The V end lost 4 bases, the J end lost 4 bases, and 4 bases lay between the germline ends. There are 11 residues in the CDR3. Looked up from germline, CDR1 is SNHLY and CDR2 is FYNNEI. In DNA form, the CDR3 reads TGTGCCAGCAGTGCTCGAGAGACCCAGTACTTC. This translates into CASSARETQYF.

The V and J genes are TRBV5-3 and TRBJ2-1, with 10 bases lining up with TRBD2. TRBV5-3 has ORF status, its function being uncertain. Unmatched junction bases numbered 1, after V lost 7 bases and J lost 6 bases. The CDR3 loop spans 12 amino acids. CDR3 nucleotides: TGTGCCAGAGTAGCGGGAGGCAATGAGCAGTTCTTC. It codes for CARVAGGNEQFF.

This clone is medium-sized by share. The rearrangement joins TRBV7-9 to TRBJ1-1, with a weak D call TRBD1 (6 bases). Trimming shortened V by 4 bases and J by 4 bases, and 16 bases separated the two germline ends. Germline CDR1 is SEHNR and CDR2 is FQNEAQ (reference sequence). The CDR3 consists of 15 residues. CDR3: CASSSGAREGTEAFF. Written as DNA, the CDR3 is TGTGCCAGCAGCTCGGGGGCACGGGAGGGCACTGAAGCTTTCTTT.

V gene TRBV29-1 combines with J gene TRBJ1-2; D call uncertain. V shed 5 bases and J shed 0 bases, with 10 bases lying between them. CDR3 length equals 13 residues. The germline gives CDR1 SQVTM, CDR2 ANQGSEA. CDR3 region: CSVRRVANYGYTF. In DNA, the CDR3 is TGCAGCGTTCGGAGGGTAGCTAACTATGGCTACACCTTC.

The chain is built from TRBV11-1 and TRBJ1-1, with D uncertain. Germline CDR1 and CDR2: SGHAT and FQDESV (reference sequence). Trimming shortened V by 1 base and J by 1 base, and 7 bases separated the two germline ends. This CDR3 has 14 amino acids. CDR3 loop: CASSLGGSNTEAFF. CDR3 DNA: TGTGCCAGCAGCTTAGGCGGATCGAACACTGAAGCTTTCTTT.

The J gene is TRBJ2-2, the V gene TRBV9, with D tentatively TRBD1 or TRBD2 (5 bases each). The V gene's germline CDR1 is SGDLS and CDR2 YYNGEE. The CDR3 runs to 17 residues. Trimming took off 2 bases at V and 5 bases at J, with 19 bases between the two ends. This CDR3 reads CASSVTGTAGRTGELFF. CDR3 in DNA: TGTGCCAGCAGCGTCACCGGGACCGCTGGAAGAACCGGGGAGCTGTTTTTT.

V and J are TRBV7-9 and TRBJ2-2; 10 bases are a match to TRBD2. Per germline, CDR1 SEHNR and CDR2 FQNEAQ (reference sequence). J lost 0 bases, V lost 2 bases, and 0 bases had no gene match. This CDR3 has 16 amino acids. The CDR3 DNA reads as TGTGCCAGCAGCTTAACTAGCGGGGCGAACACCGGGGAGCTGTTTTTT. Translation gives CASSLTSGANTGELFF.

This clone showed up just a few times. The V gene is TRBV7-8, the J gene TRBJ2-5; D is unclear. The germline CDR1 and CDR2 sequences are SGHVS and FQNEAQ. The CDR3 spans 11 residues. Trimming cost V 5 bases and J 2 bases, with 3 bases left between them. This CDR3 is CASSPQETQYF. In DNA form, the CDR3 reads TGTGCCAGCAGCCCGCAAGAGACCCAGTACTTC.

CDR3 nucleotide sequence: TGTGCCAGCAGCCCGATCAACAGGGGGATCACCGGGGAGCTGTTTTTT. Amino acid sequence: CASSPINRGITGELFF. V gene TRBV5-4 combines with J gene TRBJ2-2, with 8 bases fitting TRBD1. J lost 4 bases, V lost 4 bases, and 9 bases had no gene match. CDR3 length equals 16 residues. In germline, CDR1 is SGHNT, CDR2 YYREEE (reference sequence).

Written as DNA, the CDR3 is TGTGCCAGCAGTCCCGGGACTAGCAATAACAATGAGCAGTTCTTC. Protein: CASSPGTSNNNEQFF. The chain combines TRBV6-6 with TRBJ2-1; 9 positions agree with TRBD2. The CDR3 consists of 15 residues. In germline, CDR1 is MNHNY, CDR2 SVGAGI (reference sequence). V gave up 5 bases and J gave up 5 bases; unmatched junction bases: 7.

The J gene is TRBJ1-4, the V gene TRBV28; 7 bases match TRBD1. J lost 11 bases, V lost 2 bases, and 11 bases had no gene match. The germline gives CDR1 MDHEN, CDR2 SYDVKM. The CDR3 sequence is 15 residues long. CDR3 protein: CASSLKGTVMDKLFF. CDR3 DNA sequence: TGTGCCAGCAGTTTAAAAGGGACAGTCATGGACAAACTGTTTTTT.

As DNA, the CDR3 is TGCGCCAGCAGCCAAGCGACAGGCCAGAGCTCCTACAATGAGCAGTTCTTC. Amino acids: CASSQATGQSSYNEQFF. V and J are TRBV4-1 and TRBJ2-1, with D maybe TRBD1 (6 bases). Deletions cut 1 base from V and 0 bases from J, with 13 bases between. CDR3 size: 17 residues. Germline loops: CDR1 MGHRA, CDR2 YSYEKL.

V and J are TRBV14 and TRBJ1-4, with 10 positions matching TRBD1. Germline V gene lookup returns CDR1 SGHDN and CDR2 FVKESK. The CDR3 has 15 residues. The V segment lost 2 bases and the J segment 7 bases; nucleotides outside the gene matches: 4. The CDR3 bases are TGTGCCAGCAGCCAAACGACAGGGGGCCTTGAAAAACTGTTTTTT. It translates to CASSQTTGGLEKLFF.

CDR3 residues: CASSIKASPLYNEQFF. The CDR3 nucleotides are TGTGCCAGTAGTATTAAGGCTAGCCCCCTCTACAATGAGCAGTTCTTC. The V call is TRBV19, the J call TRBJ2-1, with D possibly matching TRBD2 (5 bases). CDR1 is LNHDA and CDR2 is SQIVND in the germline V gene (reference sequence). V was clipped by 3 bases and J by 3 bases, with 15 bases between them. The CDR3 extends over 16 amino acids. Using reference TRBV19 and TRBJ2-1 for the parts outside the CDR3, the full variable domain is DGGITQSPKYLFRKEGQNVTLSCEQNLNHDAMYWYRQDPGQGLRLIYYSQIVNDFQKGDIAEGYSVSREKKESFPLTVTSAQKNPTAFYLCASSIKASPLYNEQFFGPGTRLTVL.

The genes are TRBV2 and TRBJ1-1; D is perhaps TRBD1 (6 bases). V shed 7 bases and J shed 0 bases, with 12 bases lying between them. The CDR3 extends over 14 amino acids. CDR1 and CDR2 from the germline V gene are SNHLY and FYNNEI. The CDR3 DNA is TGTGCCAGCAAGAGGGGGGACGTGAACACTGAAGCTTTCTTT. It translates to CASKRGDVNTEAFF. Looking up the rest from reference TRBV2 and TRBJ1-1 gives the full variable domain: EPEVTQTPSHQVTQMGQEVILRCVPISNHLYFYWYRQILGQKVEFLVSFYNNEISEKSEIFDDQFSVERPDGSNFTLKIRSTKLEDSAMYFCASKRGDVNTEAFFGQGTRLTVV.

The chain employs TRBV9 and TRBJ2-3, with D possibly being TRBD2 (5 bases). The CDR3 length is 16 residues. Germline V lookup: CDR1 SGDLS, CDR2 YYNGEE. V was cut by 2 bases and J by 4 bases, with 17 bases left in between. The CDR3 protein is CASSVGVASFADTQYF. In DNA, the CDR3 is TGTGCCAGCAGCGTCGGGGTAGCTAGCTTTGCAGATACGCAGTATTTT. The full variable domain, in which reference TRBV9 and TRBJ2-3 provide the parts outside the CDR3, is DSGVTQTPKHLITATGQRVTLRCSPRSGDLSVYWYQQSLDQGLQFLIQYYNGEERAKGNILERFSAQQFPDLHSELNLSSLELGDSALYFCASSVGVASFADTQYFGPGTRLTVL.

In DNA form, the CDR3 reads TGTGCCATCAGGGTAGCGGGAGCTCAGAATGAGCAGTTCTTC. Its protein product is CAIRVAGAQNEQFF. V usage is TRBV10-3 and J usage is TRBJ2-1; 9 nucleotides align to TRBD2. The CDR3 has 14 amino acids. Germline-derived CDR1 and CDR2 are ENHRY and SYGVKD. The V gene end was trimmed by 6 bases and the J gene end by 7 bases; junction bases not matched to a gene: 7.

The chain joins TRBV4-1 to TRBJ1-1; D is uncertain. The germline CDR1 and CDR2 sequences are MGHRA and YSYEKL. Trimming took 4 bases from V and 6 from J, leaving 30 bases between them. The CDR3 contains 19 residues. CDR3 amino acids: CASSRFYTGVGFAYAEAFF. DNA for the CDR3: TGCGCCAGCAGCCGATTCTACACCGGGGTAGGGTTCGCTTACGCTGAAGCTTTCTTT.

The CDR3 DNA sequence: TGTGCCTGGACCCACAGGGTGAACACTGAAGCTTTCTTT. This translates into CAWTHRVNTEAFF. The gene calls are TRBV30 and TRBJ1-1, with D maybe TRBD1 (6 bases). Germline V gives CDR1 GTSNPN, CDR2 SVGIG (reference sequence). Trimming took 4 bases from V and 0 from J, leaving 9 bases between them. The CDR3 runs 13 residues. The variable domain in full, with the rest retrieved from reference TRBV30 and TRBJ1-1, is SQTIHQWPATLVQPVGSPLSLECTVEGTSNPNLYWYRQAAGRGLQLLFYSVGIGQISSEVPQNLSASRPQDRQFILSSKKLLLSDSGFYLCAWTHRVNTEAFFGQGTRLTVV.

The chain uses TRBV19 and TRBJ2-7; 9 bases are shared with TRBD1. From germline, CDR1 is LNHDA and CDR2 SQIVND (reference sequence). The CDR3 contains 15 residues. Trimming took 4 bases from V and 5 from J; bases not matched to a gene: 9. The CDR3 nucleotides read TGTGCCAGTAGTACCTCCGGGACAGGGATGCACGAGCAGTACTTC. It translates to CASSTSGTGMHEQYF.

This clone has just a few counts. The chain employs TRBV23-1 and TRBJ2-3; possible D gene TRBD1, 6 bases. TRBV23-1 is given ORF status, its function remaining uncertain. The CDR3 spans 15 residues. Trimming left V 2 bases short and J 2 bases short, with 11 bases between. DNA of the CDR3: TGCGCCAGCAGTCAAGAGACAGGTCCCACAGATACGCAGTATTTT. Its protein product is CASSQETGPTDTQYF.

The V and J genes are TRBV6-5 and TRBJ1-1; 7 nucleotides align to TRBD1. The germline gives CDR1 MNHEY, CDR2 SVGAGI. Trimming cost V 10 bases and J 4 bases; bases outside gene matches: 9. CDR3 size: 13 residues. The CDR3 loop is CAIKINRGTEAFF. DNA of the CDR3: TGTGCCATTAAAATAAACAGGGGCACTGAAGCTTTCTTT.

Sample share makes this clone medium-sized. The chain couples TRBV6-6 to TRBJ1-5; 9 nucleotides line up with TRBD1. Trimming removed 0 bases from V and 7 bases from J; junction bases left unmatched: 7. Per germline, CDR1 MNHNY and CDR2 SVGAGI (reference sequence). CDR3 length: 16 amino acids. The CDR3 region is CASSYSMTGGHQPQHF. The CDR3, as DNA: TGTGCCAGCAGTTACTCGATGACAGGGGGACACCAGCCCCAGCATTTT.

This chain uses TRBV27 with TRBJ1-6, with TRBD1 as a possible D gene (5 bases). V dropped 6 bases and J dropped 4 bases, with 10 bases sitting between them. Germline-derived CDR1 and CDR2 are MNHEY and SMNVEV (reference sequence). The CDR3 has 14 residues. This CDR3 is CASRLEGYNSPLHF. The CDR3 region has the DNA TGTGCCAGCAGGCTCGAGGGGTATAATTCACCCCTCCACTTT.

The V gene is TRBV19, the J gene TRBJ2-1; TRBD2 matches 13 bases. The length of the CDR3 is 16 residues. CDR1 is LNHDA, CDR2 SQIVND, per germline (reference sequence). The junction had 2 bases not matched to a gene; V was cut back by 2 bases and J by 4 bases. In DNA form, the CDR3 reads TGTGCCAGTAGTATACTGGGACTAGCGGGGTACAATGAGCAGTTCTTC. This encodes CASSILGLAGYNEQFF. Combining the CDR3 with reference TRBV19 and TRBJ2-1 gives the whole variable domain DGGITQSPKYLFRKEGQNVTLSCEQNLNHDAMYWYRQDPGQGLRLIYYSQIVNDFQKGDIAEGYSVSREKKESFPLTVTSAQKNPTAFYLCASSILGLAGYNEQFFGPGTRLTVL.

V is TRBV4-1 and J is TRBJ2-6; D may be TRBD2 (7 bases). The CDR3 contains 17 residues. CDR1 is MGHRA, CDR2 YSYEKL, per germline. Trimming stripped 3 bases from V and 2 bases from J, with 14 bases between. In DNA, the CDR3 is TGCGCCAGCAGCCACGGGGGGCGGGGGACTGGGGCCAACGTCCTGACTTTC. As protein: CASSHGGRGTGANVLTF.